Presented here are 31 T cell receptor beta chains from one specimen sequenced in a study of T cells in Graves' hyperthyroidism and ophthalmopathy. Amplification of TCR beta CDR3 regions was performed using RNA transcripts as template. The HTBI primer set drove a first-round RT-PCR of the TCR CDR3. In TCRdb, the multiplex PCR reads were re-called with MiXCR into one record per CDR3 protein. Here the sample spans about 250,000 distinct CDR3 sequences, about 20% being singletons. The sample taken for sequencing was blood. These receptors all come from a man aged 25 to 40 with Graves' ophthalmopathy.

V is TRBV10-3 and J is TRBJ1-1; D is ambiguous. Germline V lookup: CDR1 ENHRY, CDR2 SYGVKD. Trimming pared 0 bases from V and 5 bases from J, leaving 10 bases between. The CDR3 runs 14 residues. The CDR3 DNA follows: TGTGCCATCAGTGAGTCGGGTAAAGGGACTGAAGCTTTCTTT. Its translation: CAISESGKGTEAFF.

The chain carries TRBV13 and TRBJ2-6, with 8 bases lining up with TRBD1. The germline gives CDR1 PRHDT, CDR2 FYEKMQ (reference sequence). Unmatched junction bases numbered 6, after V lost 2 bases and J lost 3 bases. This CDR3 comprises 17 residues. The CDR3 here is CASSLKSGGFGANVLTF. CDR3 nucleotide sequence: TGTGCCAGCAGCTTAAAATCAGGGGGCTTTGGGGCCAACGTCCTGACTTTC.

J is TRBJ2-1 and V is TRBV19, with a possible D match to TRBD1 (6 bases). This CDR3 spans 14 amino acids. V shed 1 base and J shed 6 bases, with 10 bases lying between them. Germline V gives CDR1 LNHDA, CDR2 SQIVND (reference sequence). The CDR3, as DNA: TGTGCCAGTAGTATAGTGGCCAGGGGCAATGAGCAGTTCTTC. Encoded protein: CASSIVARGNEQFF.

This clonotype showed up just a few times. This chain connects TRBV6-1 to TRBJ2-7; 8 bases match TRBD1. J lost 0 bases, V lost 4 bases, and 2 bases had no gene match. Per germline, CDR1 MNHNS and CDR2 SASEGT. The CDR3 is 14 amino acids. The CDR3 loop is CASSGQGNSYEQYF. The CDR3, as DNA: TGTGCCAGCAGTGGACAGGGGAACTCCTACGAGCAGTACTTC.

This clonotype occurred a few times. The chain joins TRBV29-1 to TRBJ1-1; no clear D gene. V lost 4 bases and J 3 bases, leaving 3 bases between the germline ends. Germline V gene sequence: CDR1 SQVTM, CDR2 ANQGSEA. The CDR3 has 10 amino acids. The CDR3 spells CSVGDTEAFF. The CDR3 region has the DNA TGCAGCGTTGGGGACACTGAAGCTTTCTTT.

The J gene is TRBJ2-1, the V gene TRBV20-1; maybe TRBD1 (6 bases). V lost 7 bases and J lost 10, with 11 bases in between. The germline V gene has CDR1 DFQATT and CDR2 SNEGSKA (reference sequence). The CDR3 totals 10 residues. CDR3 DNA: TGCAGTGTGGGGGCATTGGAGCAGTTCTTC. Its protein product is CSVGALEQFF.

The CDR3 protein is CSVRTSGLLNTGELFF. In DNA, the CDR3 is TGCAGCGTTCGGACTAGCGGCCTCCTGAACACCGGGGAGCTGTTTTTT. The V and J genes are TRBV29-1 and TRBJ2-2; 10 bases agree with TRBD2. The CDR3 loop spans 16 amino acids. Germline values: CDR1 SQVTM, CDR2 ANQGSEA. The ends lost 5 bases at V and 1 base at J; junction bases unmatched: 7.

The chain combines TRBV6-6 with TRBJ1-6; D uncertain. CDR1 is MNHNY, CDR2 SVGAGI, per germline (reference sequence). This CDR3 is 13 amino acids long. Trimming cost V 0 bases and J 9 bases, with 6 bases left between them. CDR3 in amino acids: CASSYSRPSPLHF. DNA for the CDR3: TGTGCCAGCAGTTACTCGAGGCCTTCACCCCTCCACTTT.

The chain has TRBV6-5 and TRBJ2-7, with 9 nucleotides matching TRBD1. Per germline, CDR1 MNHEY and CDR2 SVGAGI. CDR3 length equals 15 residues. The J segment lost 7 bases and the V segment lost 2 bases, leaving 9 bases of the junction unmatched. The DNA for the CDR3 is TGTGCCAGCAGTTACGGGACACAGGGGGCTGGTGAGCAGTACTTC. Protein: CASSYGTQGAGEQYF.

This chain joins TRBV27 and TRBJ1-4; no clear D gene. The CDR3 runs 17 residues. Germline CDR1 and CDR2: MNHEY and SMNVEV (reference sequence). The V end was cut by 5 bases, the J end by 4 bases, with 20 bases between. CDR3 residues: CASSPSYYPGINEKLFF. The CDR3 DNA sequence: TGTGCCAGCAGTCCTTCTTACTATCCGGGGATTAATGAAAAACTGTTTTTT. The variable domain in full, with the rest retrieved from reference TRBV27 and TRBJ1-4, is EAQVTQNPRYLITVTGKKLTVTCSQNMNHEYMSWYRQDPGLGLRQIYYSMNVEVTDKGDVPEGYKVSRKEKRNFPLILESPSPNQTSLYFCASSPSYYPGINEKLFFGSGTQLSVL.

This clonotype was seen at least ten times. This rearrangement joins TRBV7-9 to TRBJ2-3; possible D gene TRBD1, 5 bases. CDR1 is SEHNR, CDR2 FQNEAQ, per germline (reference sequence). With 2 bases removed from V and 5 bases from J, the gap between germline ends came to 5 bases. The CDR3 loop spans 12 amino acids. Written as DNA, the CDR3 is TGTGCCAGCAGCTTAACAGGAGATACGCAGTATTTT. Translation: CASSLTGDTQYF.

This chain joins TRBV20-1 and TRBJ2-7; TRBD1 aligns across 7 bases. Germline CDR1 DFQATT, CDR2 SNEGSKA (reference sequence). J gave up 3 bases and V 4 bases, and 9 bases lay outside the gene matches. The CDR3 sequence is 14 residues long. In DNA, the CDR3 is TGCAGTGCTACTACAGGGGTCCTCGGCTACGAGCAGTACTTC. Its translation: CSATTGVLGYEQYF.

This clonotype has a handful of counts. V gene TRBV20-1 combines with J gene TRBJ2-1; D possibly corresponds to TRBD2 (6 bases). Trimming pared 6 bases from V and 6 bases from J, leaving 30 bases between. The CDR3 has 18 residues. CDR1 and CDR2 from the germline V gene are DFQATT and SNEGSKA (reference sequence). CDR3 nucleotides: TGCAGTGCACACGGTTCCGGCTGGCCGGGACTCCCAGGCAATGAGCAGTTCTTC. Its protein is CSAHGSGWPGLPGNEQFF.

This clonotype has more than one count but fewer than ten. The chain combines TRBV28 with TRBJ1-4; D remains ambiguous. The CDR3 contains 12 residues. Germline V lookup: CDR1 MDHEN, CDR2 SYDVKM. Trimming cost V 10 bases and J 5 bases, with 11 bases left between them. The CDR3 here is CATFTANEKLFF. As DNA, the CDR3 is TGTGCCACCTTTACTGCGAATGAAAAACTGTTTTTT.

This chain links TRBV12-3 or TRBV12-4 with TRBJ1-4, with 8 positions matching TRBD1. With 5 bases clipped from V and 5 bases from J, the junction kept 7 bases outside the gene matches. The CDR3 loop spans 15 amino acids. The CDR3 coding sequence is TGTGCCAGCAGTCCACGACAGGGGACAAATGAAAAACTGTTTTTT. It is translated as CASSPRQGTNEKLFF.

Many counts were recorded for this clonotype. The chain has TRBV18 and TRBJ1-1; D is possibly TRBD1 (5 bases). V lost 1 base and J lost 0, with 9 bases in between. Germline lookup yields CDR1 KGHSH and CDR2 LQKENI. The CDR3 sequence is 15 residues long. The CDR3 nucleotides are TGTGCCAGCTCACCACTTCAGGGCGTGAACACTGAAGCTTTCTTT. Translated, it gives CASSPLQGVNTEAFF. The variable domain in full, completed from reference TRBV18 and TRBJ1-1, reads NAGVMQNPRHLVRRRGQEARLRCSPMKGHSHVYWYRQLPEEGLKFMVYLQKENIIDESGMPKERFSAEFPKEGPSILRIQQVVRGDSAAYFCASSPLQGVNTEAFFGQGTRLTVV.

The chain is built from TRBV5-5 and TRBJ2-2; no clear D gene. V dropped 8 bases and J dropped 4 bases, with 12 bases sitting between them. The CDR3 totals 13 residues. In germline, CDR1 is SGHKS, CDR2 YYEKEE (reference sequence). The CDR3 DNA follows: TGTGCCAGTTCTAGGGTGAGCACCGGGGAGCTGTTTTTT. It is translated as CASSRVSTGELFF.

This clonotype was seen more than once but under ten times. The rearrangement uses TRBV6-1 and TRBJ2-7, with 8 nucleotides matching TRBD1. J gave up 1 base and V 5 bases, and 13 bases lay outside the gene matches. The germline V gene has CDR1 MNHNS and CDR2 SASEGT. The CDR3 has 17 residues. In DNA form, the CDR3 reads TGTGCCAGCAGTCCCACTTGGGGACAGGAATTTTCCTACGAGCAGTACTTC. Translation: CASSPTWGQEFSYEQYF.

In its sample, this clonotype was seen a few times. The J gene is TRBJ2-7, the V gene TRBV6-1; a possible D gene is TRBD1 (6 bases). The length of the CDR3 is 14 residues. V was cut by 1 base and J by 4 bases, with 11 bases left in between. The germline CDR1 and CDR2 sequences are MNHNS and SASEGT. The CDR3 DNA follows: TGTGCCAGCAGTGAAGGGGGACATTCTTACGAGCAGTACTTC. Translated, it gives CASSEGGHSYEQYF.

This clonotype came up once. The chain is built from TRBV7-2 and TRBJ1-4; no firm D call. This CDR3 is built from 14 residues. Trimming took 3 bases from V and 8 from J, leaving 13 bases between them. CDR1 is SGHTA, CDR2 FQGNSA, per germline. This CDR3 is CASSFGRSIEKLFF. In DNA, the CDR3 is TGTGCCAGCAGCTTTGGCAGGTCAATAGAAAAACTGTTTTTT.

This clonotype was recorded at least ten times. The rearrangement uses TRBV7-9 and TRBJ1-2; TRBD1 is a possible D gene (6 bases). The CDR3 sequence is 16 residues long. Germline loops: CDR1 SEHNR, CDR2 FQNEAQ (reference sequence). The V end was cut by 5 bases, the J end by 4 bases, with 20 bases between. CDR3 loop: CASSPRTGGSVYGYTF. The CDR3 bases are TGTGCCAGCAGCCCTAGAACGGGGGGCTCCGTCTATGGCTACACCTTC.

This clonotype was observed a handful of times. One end of the junction does not line up with germline, which may come from a read error. The genes are TRBV7-3 and TRBJ2-3; maybe TRBD2 (5 bases). The CDR3 contains 13 residues. Germline V gene sequence: CDR1 SGHTA, CDR2 FQGTGA. Written as DNA, the CDR3 is TGTGCCAGCGGTGAGGGAAACACAGATACGCGGTATTTT. This translates into CASGEGNTDTRYF.

This clonotype was observed a handful of times. At one of its ends the junction is not consistent with the germline gene, which may arise from a read error. The V and J genes are TRBV4-2 and TRBJ2-5; D perhaps matches TRBD2 (6 bases). The germline V gene encodes CDR1 LGHNA and CDR2 YNFKEQ. The CDR3 contains 12 residues. The CDR3 bases are TGTGCCAGCAGCCAAGCCGGGAGCCCGAGGGACTTC. Amino acids: CASSQAGSPRDF.

This clonotype was counted ten times or more. The CDR3, as DNA: TGTGCCAGCAACGAAGGTTGGGACGGGCCCCAGCATTTT. Amino acids: CASNEGWDGPQHF. This chain links TRBV2 with TRBJ1-5, with D perhaps matching TRBD1 (5 bases). The V gene's germline CDR1 is SNHLY and CDR2 FYNNEI. The CDR3 sequence is 13 residues long. Trimming removed 7 bases from V and 9 bases from J, with 16 bases in between.

In DNA, the CDR3 is TGCAGTGCTAGAGACGGGACTAGCGGGATTTACGAGCAGTACTTC. Residues: CSARDGTSGIYEQYF. The gene calls are TRBV20-1 and TRBJ2-7; 13 positions match TRBD2. The CDR3 spans 15 residues. CDR1 is DFQATT, CDR2 SNEGSKA, per germline (reference sequence). Losses at the gene ends were 0 bases for V and 4 bases for J; bases not matched to a gene: 3.

This clonotype has ten or more counts. The chain employs TRBV20-1 and TRBJ1-1; D unclear. Trimming shortened V by 5 bases and J by 1 base, and 11 bases separated the two germline ends. CDR1 is DFQATT, CDR2 SNEGSKA, per germline (reference sequence). There are 13 residues in the CDR3. The CDR3 coding sequence is TGCAGTGCTCTCGGACGGACGAACACTGAAGCTTTCTTT. As protein: CSALGRTNTEAFF.

This clonotype was seen repeatedly, ten times or more. The gene calls are TRBV3-1 and TRBJ1-1, with 7 bases identical to TRBD1. J was trimmed by 5 bases and V by 1 base; bases with no gene match: 10. This CDR3 is built from 16 residues. The germline V gene encodes CDR1 LGHDT and CDR2 YNNKEL (reference sequence). As DNA, the CDR3 is TGTGCCAGCAGCCAAGGGGGAGGGGGCTTGCGGACTGAAGCTTTCTTT. Its translation: CASSQGGGGLRTEAFF.

The CDR3 DNA sequence: TGTGCCAGCAGCTCCACCCGACTAAAGAACACCGGGGAGCTGTTTTTT. Translated, it gives CASSSTRLKNTGELFF. The chain employs TRBV7-9 and TRBJ2-2; maybe TRBD2 (5 bases). The CDR3 sequence is 16 residues long. V was pared by 4 bases and J by 1 base, with 13 bases between. Germline lookup yields CDR1 SEHNR and CDR2 FQNEAQ (reference sequence).

This clonotype was seen a few times. The V and J genes are TRBV6-1 and TRBJ1-2; D is ambiguous. Trimming pared 6 bases from V and 7 bases from J, leaving 12 bases between. CDR3 length: 12 residues. In germline, CDR1 is MNHNS, CDR2 SASEGT. CDR3 DNA sequence: TGTGCCAGCAGGCTGGACTCGCCTGGCTACACCTTC. Translated, it gives CASRLDSPGYTF.

The V call is TRBV7-9, the J call TRBJ2-1; D is perhaps TRBD2 (5 bases). This CDR3 comprises 12 residues. The V end lost 5 bases, the J end lost 9 bases, and 11 bases lay between the germline ends. CDR1 and CDR2 (germline): SEHNR, FQNEAQ (reference sequence). As DNA, the CDR3 is TGTGCCAGCAGCCCAGAGGGCCGTGAGCAGTTCTTC. Translated: CASSPEGREQFF.

At least ten counts were recorded for this clonotype. V gene TRBV30 combines with J gene TRBJ1-1; weak D call: TRBD1 (6 bases). Trimming took off 2 bases at V and 5 bases at J, with 21 bases between the two ends. This CDR3 has 16 amino acids. The germline V gene encodes CDR1 GTSNPN and CDR2 SVGIG (reference sequence). CDR3 sequence: CAWSPRLTGTGTEAFF. In DNA, the CDR3 is TGTGCCTGGAGTCCGAGACTGACAGGAACGGGAACTGAAGCTTTCTTT.